This section outlines one TCR beta chain sequence together with its context. This sample stems from a study of T cells after posttransplantation cyclophosphamide. The CDR3 has 15 residues. Trimming removed 1 base from V and 9 bases from J; junction bases left unmatched: 8. The germline CDR1 and CDR2 sequences are SGHRS and YFSETQ. TCRdb's copy holds only in-frame clones and misses some; the assay was immunoSEQ multiplex PCR. The profile shows tens of thousands of clones, approximately 86% of them singletons. The clonotype was recovered from a man aged 25 to 45 with a blood cancer, CMV-positive, and with a related stem cell donor. This chain uses TRBV5-1 with TRBJ2-7; 12 bases agree with TRBD2. The sequencing sample was made of PBMCs. The CDR3 coding sequence is TGCGCCAGCAGCTTGACTAGCGGGGGGCCGCCTGGGCAGTACTTC. It yields the protein CASSLTSGGPPGQYF.